Listed below are T cell receptor beta chains from one sample, sequenced in a study of graft-versus-host responses after intestinal transplantation. Generated by immunoSEQ multiplex PCR, the TCRdb table keeps only in-frame clones and is missing some. The table includes about 12,000 clones, 65% to 85% detected once. Sequencing was performed on PBMCs, taken about 300 days after intestinal transplant. All receptors come from a human patient who received an intestinal transplant, so some T cells may come from the graft donor. The CDR3 runs from the conserved cysteine through the conserved F or W. A D gene is named only where the DNA matches it firmly. Only part of the rows carry a size: once, few, many, or a class if the clone is expanded.

v_call	d_call	clone_size	j_call	cdr3_nt	cdr3_aa
TRBV6-6	.	.	TRBJ1-2	TGTGCCAGCAGTTGGGACAAAAACTATGGCTACACCTTC	CASSWDKNYGYTF
TRBV6-1	.	.	TRBJ1-1	TGTGCCAGCAGTGCCTACAGGGTCTCGAACACTGAAGCTTTCTTT	CASSAYRVSNTEAFF
TRBV5-4	.	.	TRBJ1-2	TGTGCCAGCAGTAAGAATACTGAATTCTATGGCTACACCTTC	CASSKNTEFYGYTF
TRBV5-1	.	.	TRBJ1-5	TGCGCCAGCAGCGCGACAGGTTCAGGAGGTCAGCCCCAGCATTTT	CASSATGSGGQPQHF
TRBV5-1	.	.	TRBJ2-7	TGCGCCAGCAGCTTGGAGGCTGGTAAAAACGAGCAGTACTTC	CASSLEAGKNEQYF
TRBV18	TRBD2	.	TRBJ2-3	TGTGCCAGCTCACCCCTAGCGGGTCGAAACACAGATACGCAGTATTTT	CASSPLAGRNTDTQYF
TRBV4-1	TRBD1	.	TRBJ1-2	TGCGCCAGCAGCCAAGTCGGACAGGAGTTTAACTATGGCTACACCTTC	CASSQVGQEFNYGYTF
TRBV2	TRBD1	.	TRBJ2-1	TGTGCCAGCAGGACCGGGACAGGGTACAATGAGCAGTTCTTC	CASRTGTGYNEQFF
TRBV7-8	TRBD2	.	TRBJ2-7	TGTGCCAGCAGCTCGCAAGCGGGAATCGGTAGCGAGCAGTACTTC	CASSSQAGIGSEQYF
TRBV30	TRBD2	.	TRBJ2-3	TGTGCCTGGATTCGCGCGGGAGGGCCCCGCGGCACAGATACGCAGTATTTT	CAWIRAGGPRGTDTQYF
TRBV28	.	.	TRBJ1-2	TGTGCCAGCAGTTTTTCAGGTCCTAACTATGGCTACACCTTC	CASSFSGPNYGYTF
TRBV10-3	TRBD1	.	TRBJ2-5	TGTGCCATCAGTGGACAGGGAGCAGAGACCCAGTACTTC	CAISGQGAETQYF
TRBV28	TRBD1	.	TRBJ2-1	TGTGCCAGCAATAAGGGGGCCCCTTACAATGAGCAGTTCTTC	CASNKGAPYNEQFF
TRBV28	TRBD1	.	TRBJ1-2	TGTGCCAGCAGCACAGGGGGTCATGGCTACACCTTC	CASSTGGHGYTF
TRBV19	.	.	TRBJ1-1	TGTGCCAGTAGTAATCCCGGGACGGTGAACACTGAAGCTTTCTTT	CASSNPGTVNTEAFF
TRBV7-9	.	.	TRBJ2-1	TGTGCCAACACCCCCCTAGCGAGAGGAGACAATGAGCAGTTCTTC	CANTPLARGDNEQFF
TRBV19	.	.	TRBJ2-1	TGTGCCAGTAGTCCCTCGAATATGAATGAGCAGTTCTTC	CASSPSNMNEQFF
TRBV30	TRBD2	.	TRBJ2-7	TGTGCCTGGAGTGTATCAGGCGGGAGCTCCTACGAGCAGTACTTC	CAWSVSGGSSYEQYF
TRBV28	.	.	TRBJ2-2	TGTGCCAGCAGTGACTTGACCGGGGAGCTGTTTTTT	CASSDLTGELFF
TRBV7-9	TRBD2	.	TRBJ2-7	TGTGCCAGCAGCCGAGACTTCGGACTAGCGGGACCCTACGAGCAGTACTTC	CASSRDFGLAGPYEQYF
TRBV28	TRBD2	.	TRBJ2-7	TGTGCCAGCAGTTTATTTAGGACTAGCGCCTACGAGCAGTACTTC	CASSLFRTSAYEQYF
TRBV19	.	.	TRBJ2-7	TGTGCCAGTAGCCAGGGGACGGGGACCTACGAGCAGTACTTC	CASSQGTGTYEQYF
TRBV28	.	.	TRBJ2-7	TGTGCCAGCAGCCTCTCGGCAGGGGTCTACGAGCAGTACTTC	CASSLSAGVYEQYF
TRBV5-4	.	.	TRBJ1-2	TGTGCCAGCAGCTTGACTGAGAACTATGGCTACACCTTC	CASSLTENYGYTF
TRBV6-4	.	once	TRBJ2-3	TGTGCCAGCAGCCCGGGAGACGGGGCAGATACGCAGTATTTT	CASSPGDGADTQYF
TRBV28	TRBD1	.	TRBJ2-5	TGTGCCAGCAGGACAGGGGAGTACCAAGAGACCCAGTACTTC	CASRTGEYQETQYF
TRBV4-1	TRBD1	few	TRBJ1-1	TGCGCCAGCAGCCACGCGAAAGGACAGGGAGTCACTGAAGCTTTCTTT	CASSHAKGQGVTEAFF
TRBV2	TRBD1	.	TRBJ2-4	TGTGCCAGCAGTGGCCGACAGGGGGCGGCCAAAAACATTCAGTACTTC	CASSGRQGAAKNIQYF
TRBV9	TRBD1	.	TRBJ1-3	TGTGCCAGCAGCCAAACCACCGGGACAGGGAGGTACACCATATATTTT	CASSQTTGTGRYTIYF
TRBV14	.	few	TRBJ2-7	TGTGCCAGCAGCCAACTGGGACTGGCATCCTACGAGCAGTACTTC	CASSQLGLASYEQYF
TRBV7-2	.	.	TRBJ2-1	TGTGCCAGCAGCTTAAGGGGGGCAGTAACCTACAATGAGCAGTTCTTC	CASSLRGAVTYNEQFF
TRBV9	.	.	TRBJ1-5	TGTGCCAGCAGCGGGACACCGAACCTCAATCAGCCCCAGCATTTT	CASSGTPNLNQPQHF
TRBV28	TRBD2	.	TRBJ2-7	TGTGCCAGCAGTTTAGATACGAATAGCGGGAGGGCCTCCTACGAGCAGTACTTC	CASSLDTNSGRASYEQYF
TRBV11-3	.	.	TRBJ2-1	TGTGCCAGCTCCAGGGCTAGCGCTAGCTCCTACAATGAGCAGTTCTTC	CASSRASASSYNEQFF
TRBV9	.	.	TRBJ2-7	TGTGCCAGCAGCGTAGGGAACCATTACGAGCAGTACTTC	CASSVGNHYEQYF
TRBV9	.	.	TRBJ1-1	TGTGCCAGCAGCGTAGATGAACAGGGAGAAGCTTTCTTT	CASSVDEQGEAFF
TRBV4-1	TRBD2	.	TRBJ2-3	TGCGCCAGCAGCGTTATTAGCGGGAGGGTGGTAGATACGCAGTATTTT	CASSVISGRVVDTQYF
TRBV23-1	.	.	TRBJ2-5	TGCGCCAGCAGTACATGTATGACCGGCAGATCCCAAGAGACCCAGTACTTC	CASSTCMTGRSQETQYF
TRBV10-2	.	.	TRBJ1-5	TGCGCCAGCACAGGGGTTTTCGATCAGCCCCAGCATTTT	CASTGVFDQPQHF
TRBV10-3	TRBD1	.	TRBJ1-1	TGTGCCATCAGTGCTAGGGGGACAGGGTACACTGAAGCTTTCTTT	CAISARGTGYTEAFF
TRBV4-1	.	few	TRBJ1-5	TGCGCCAGCAGCCTACGGACAAGCAGCAATCAGCCCCAGCATTTT	CASSLRTSSNQPQHF
TRBV19	.	.	TRBJ2-5	TGTGCCAGTAGTGGTTCTAGCTGGCAAGAGACCCAGTACTTC	CASSGSSWQETQYF